Listed below are T cell receptor beta chains from one sample, sequenced in a study of T cells in Graves' hyperthyroidism and ophthalmopathy. Each CDR3 protein gets one entry after TCRdb re-called the multiplex PCR reads with MiXCR. In the table there are 300,000 to 400,000 distinct CDR3 sequences, roughly 21% of which are singletons. Sequencing was carried out using blood. These TCRs come from a woman between 45 and 65 years old with Graves' hyperthyroidism. Each CDR3 is given with its conserved first and last residue. D genes are given only for firm matches. Clone size is given for some rows only: seen once, a few or many times, or a class if the clone is expanded.

clone_size	v_call	d_call	j_call	cdr3_nt	cdr3_aa
NA	TRBV19	NA	TRBJ1-1	TGTGCCAGTAGTATAAGTCAGGGGCTCATGAACACTGAAGCTTTCTTT	CASSISQGLMNTEAFF
NA	TRBV27	NA	TRBJ2-1	TGTGCCAGCGCCCCCCGCGAGGATGAGCAGTTCTTC	CASAPREDEQFF
many	TRBV5-1	NA	TRBJ2-1	TGCGCCAGCAGCAAAGTAGCCAATGAGCAGTTCTTC	CASSKVANEQFF
NA	TRBV18	NA	TRBJ1-5	TGTGCCAGCTTGGAGGGGCTCAATCAGCCCCAGCATTTT	CASLEGLNQPQHF
many	TRBV30	TRBD1	TRBJ1-1	TGTGCCTGGAGTGTGAGGACAGGCACTGAAGCTTTCTTT	CAWSVRTGTEAFF
many	TRBV18	TRBD2	TRBJ2-1	TGCGCCAGCAGCACCGGACTAGCGGGAGGGAATGAGCAGTTCTTC	CASSTGLAGGNEQFF
many	TRBV12-3/TRBV12-4	TRBD1	TRBJ1-1	TGTGCCAGCAGTTTGACAGGGGCTGTGAACACTGAAGCTTTCTTT	CASSLTGAVNTEAFF
many	TRBV20-1	NA	TRBJ2-7	TGCAGTGCTCCCCGGGACAACTCCTACGAGCAGTACTTC	CSAPRDNSYEQYF
few	TRBV28	NA	TRBJ1-5	TGTGCCAGCAGGTCCTCCCAGCCCCAGCATTTT	CASRSSQPQHF
many	TRBV6-1	NA	TRBJ2-5	TGTGCCAGCAGCTTCTCATTTCCTCCAGCCCCCGGGGACTTC	CASSFSFPPAPGDF
NA	TRBV28	TRBD1	TRBJ1-2	TGTGCCAGCAGTGTTCTCGGTGAACGGGACAGATTAAGTAAGCCTAACTATGGCTACACCTTC	CASSVLGERDRLSKPNYGYTF
many	TRBV11-2	NA	TRBJ2-6	TGTGCCAGCAGCCCCGCCGTCTCTGGGGCCAACGTCCTGACTTTC	CASSPAVSGANVLTF
many	TRBV5-1	TRBD1	TRBJ2-7	TGCGCCAGCAGCTTAACCCTCGGGACAGGGTACGAGCAGTACTTC	CASSLTLGTGYEQYF
many	TRBV28	NA	TRBJ1-2	TGTGCCAGCAGTTTAAAGAATAGCTATGGCTACACCTTC	CASSLKNSYGYTF
many	TRBV27	TRBD1	TRBJ1-6	TGTGCCAGCAGAATGACAGGGGGCCATTCACCCCTCCACTTT	CASRMTGGHSPLHF
NA	TRBV25-1	TRBD1	TRBJ1-2	TGTGCCAGCATGGGACAGAGCTATGGCTACACCTTC	CASMGQSYGYTF
NA	TRBV19	NA	TRBJ1-4	TGTGCCAGTAGACTAGCAGAAAAACTGTTTTTT	CASRLAEKLFF
NA	TRBV5-1	TRBD1	TRBJ1-1	TGCGCCAGCAGCCTGGGGACAGTTAGCACTGAAGCTTTCTTT	CASSLGTVSTEAFF
many	TRBV13	NA	TRBJ2-7	TGTGCCAGCAGCTTGGCATTACAGCCCGGGCTTGGAGACACCTACGAGCAGTACTTC	CASSLALQPGLGDTYEQYF
many	TRBV20-1	TRBD2	TRBJ2-3	TGCAGTGCTAGAGATTGGGGGGGGGCAGATACGCAGTATTTT	CSARDWGGADTQYF
few	TRBV6-1	NA	TRBJ2-3	TGTGCCACCCAGTTAAATGGGGGCACAGATACGCAGTATTTT	CATQLNGGTDTQYF
NA	TRBV6-1	TRBD1	TRBJ1-2	TGTGCCAGCAGTCTGGGACCCGGGACAGCCTATGGCTACACCTTC	CASSLGPGTAYGYTF
many	TRBV20-1	TRBD1	TRBJ2-7	TGCAGTGCTCGGACAGGGGTCGAGCAGTACTTC	CSARTGVEQYF
NA	TRBV30	NA	TRBJ2-2	TGTGCCTGCCAAGACACCGGGGAGCTGTTTTTT	CACQDTGELFF
many	TRBV20-1	TRBD2	TRBJ2-3	TGCAGTGCCGCAAAGATAGCGGGGGGGCTTTTCACAGATACGCAGTATTTT	CSAAKIAGGLFTDTQYF
NA	TRBV7-7	NA	TRBJ2-3	TGTGCTAGCAGCCAAACGTGGTCCGCAGATACGCAGTATTTT	CASSQTWSADTQYF
NA	TRBV6-1	NA	TRBJ1-2	TGTGCCAGCAGTGAAACCCGAACTAACTATGGCTACACCTTC	CASSETRTNYGYTF
many	TRBV2	NA	TRBJ2-6	TGTGCCAGCGGGAGTACTGGGGCCAACGTCCTGACTTTC	CASGSTGANVLTF
NA	TRBV9	NA	TRBJ2-3	TGTGCCAGCAGCGTAGGCGGGGCTAGCACAGATACGCAGTATTTT	CASSVGGASTDTQYF
few	TRBV20-1	TRBD1	TRBJ1-5	TGCAGTGCTAACCGACAGGGGTTGAATCAGCCCCAGCATTTT	CSANRQGLNQPQHF
many	TRBV2	TRBD2	TRBJ2-5	TGTGCCAGCAGTGACAAGCGGGGGGGCAAAGAGACCCAGTACTTC	CASSDKRGGKETQYF
many	TRBV5-6	NA	TRBJ2-3	TGTGCCAGCAGCTTCAAGAGATCGGGCACAGATACGCAGTATTTT	CASSFKRSGTDTQYF
NA	TRBV3-1	NA	TRBJ1-2	TGTGCCAGCAGCCCACTATACGGGGGAGCCGATAGCTACACCTTC	CASSPLYGGADSYTF
few	TRBV6-5	NA	TRBJ2-2	TGTGCCAGCAGTTACACGAGGGCCGGGGAGCTGTTTTTT	CASSYTRAGELFF
many	TRBV7-9	NA	TRBJ2-3	TGTGCCAGCAGATTTGGTGGAACAGATACGCAGTATTTT	CASRFGGTDTQYF
NA	TRBV5-5	NA	TRBJ2-5	TGTGCCAGCAGCTTGTTGGGAGTCGGGGACCAAGAGACCCAGTACTTC	CASSLLGVGDQETQYF
many	TRBV20-1	NA	TRBJ1-1	TGCAGTGCTCTGGGGTATACTGAAGCTTTCTTT	CSALGYTEAFF
once	TRBV7-3	NA	TRBJ1-3	TGTGCCAGCAGACAATATCGGGAGGGGGGTGGAAACACCATATATTTT	CASRQYREGGGNTIYF
many	TRBV2	TRBD1	TRBJ2-7	TGTGCCAGCAGGACAGGGGGCGGCGAGCAGTACTTC	CASRTGGGEQYF
many	TRBV11-2	TRBD1	TRBJ1-2	TGTGCCAGCAGCTTAGGGCAGGGGGCCCGCTACACCTTC	CASSLGQGARYTF
many	TRBV5-1	TRBD1	TRBJ2-1	TGCGCCAGCAGCTTACAGGGGTCGTCCTACAATGAGCAGTTCTTC	CASSLQGSSYNEQFF
NA	TRBV27	TRBD1	TRBJ2-7	TGTGCCAGCAGTGTGACCGGGACAGGCTACGAGCAGTACTTC	CASSVTGTGYEQYF
NA	TRBV19	NA	TRBJ2-5	TGTGCCAGTAGTATACAGGGAGGCCCCCAAGAGACCCAGTACTTC	CASSIQGGPQETQYF
many	TRBV2	TRBD1	TRBJ2-7	TGTGCCAGCAGGCGAACAGGGGGCACCGTCTACGAGCAGTACTTC	CASRRTGGTVYEQYF
many	TRBV6-1	NA	TRBJ2-1	TGTGCCAGCAGTCAGAACGGCAATGAGCAGTTCTTC	CASSQNGNEQFF
many	TRBV28	TRBD2	TRBJ2-1	TGTGCCAGCAGTTCGCTCGGGGGAACCCGCGGGCAAGTAGCGGGAGGGGGCTCCTACAATGAGCAGTTCTTC	CASSSLGGTRGQVAGGGSYNEQFF
many	TRBV30	NA	TRBJ2-3	TGTGCCTGGAGTGGGAGGGGGGATACGCAGTATTTT	CAWSGRGDTQYF
many	TRBV12-3/TRBV12-4	NA	TRBJ1-2	TGTGCCAGCAGTTTAGCGCAGGGAGTCTATGGCTACACCTTC	CASSLAQGVYGYTF